This T cell receptor (beta chain) was identified during a study of radiotherapy plus CTLA-4 blockade in lung cancer. For the study at large: Objective responses were documented in under 20% of patients, with disease control in just over 30%. Study results and caveats: Early clonal dynamics of blood T cells, together with interferon-beta, were reported as the best response predictor. Expansion of tumor-derived TCR clones was observed in blood after radiotherapy plus ipilimumab.

Concerning this clone itself: Its target is unknown.

V was clipped by 5 bases and J by 4 bases, with 11 bases between them. Germline V gene lookup returns CDR1 MDHEN and CDR2 SYDVKM. The CDR3 is 13 residues long. Generated by immunoSEQ multiplex PCR, the TCRdb table keeps only in-frame clones and is missing some. The sample holds 40,000 to 50,000 clones, roughly 80% seen once. Focal radiation and CTLA-4 blockade (ipilimumab) were tested in chemo-refractory metastatic non-small-cell lung cancer patients. The sequencing here drew on peripheral blood, taken from a patient treated with radiotherapy plus ipilimumab. This chain joins TRBV28 and TRBJ2-5, with D uncertain. The sequence came from a human donor with non-small cell lung cancer who had stable disease on radiotherapy plus ipilimumab. The CDR3 DNA reads as TGTGCCAGCAGTCATCGGGTAAGAGAGACCCAGTACTTC. Translating it yields CASSHRVRETQYF.